This is a list of T cell receptor beta chains from one sample in a study of T cell responses to AZD1222 COVID-19 vaccine. Profiling relied on immunoSEQ multiplex PCR, and the TCRdb table lists in-frame clones only, not all of them. This table holds around 110,000 clones, about 90% found once. This specimen consisted of peripheral blood, obtained 28 days after the second AZD1222 dose. Receptor source: an adult who received the AZD1222 COVID-19 vaccine. Both conserved end residues are part of each CDR3. A D gene is named only where the DNA matches it firmly.

cdr3_aa d_call j_call cdr3_length v_call
CASSRAGVQETQYF TRBD2 TRBJ2-5 14 TRBV7-9
CASSLDGTGRGNEQFF TRBD1 TRBJ2-1 16 TRBV5-1
CASSDGGVNEKLFF NA TRBJ1-4 14 TRBV2
CAWVRQNTEAFF NA TRBJ1-1 12 TRBV30
CASSLGTSGLHNEQFF TRBD2 TRBJ2-1 16 TRBV18
CASSTRDSYEQYF TRBD1 TRBJ2-7 13 TRBV7-2
CATGADYNSPLHF NA TRBJ1-6 13 TRBV25-1
CAWREWGKANSPLHF NA TRBJ1-6 15 TRBV30
CAISESPGSGYGYTF NA TRBJ1-2 15 TRBV10-3
CASSFDRGDYGYTF TRBD1 TRBJ1-2 14 TRBV5-1
CASSQVSYTEAFF NA TRBJ1-1 13 TRBV4-3
CASRDPGQGSYGYTF TRBD1 TRBJ1-2 15 TRBV6-5
CASSLTSANYGYTF NA TRBJ1-2 14 TRBV5-1
CASSGAGTQLYEQYF NA TRBJ2-7 15 TRBV5-4
CASSLIDNTEAFF NA TRBJ1-1 13 TRBV7-3
CSVANRDPHEQYF NA TRBJ2-7 13 TRBV29-1
CASSLTGHQDNQPQHF NA TRBJ1-5 16 TRBV28
CASSVTGGGYTF NA TRBJ1-2 12 TRBV2
CATSTPGEGFSYEQYF TRBD2 TRBJ2-7 16 TRBV15
CASSQDGQGAKEQYF TRBD1 TRBJ2-7 15 TRBV14
CASSRDRSYEQYF TRBD1 TRBJ2-7 13 TRBV6-5
CAWSVPAGAEKLFF NA TRBJ1-4 14 TRBV30
CASSFRGPSTEAFF NA TRBJ1-1 14 TRBV19
CSVAGLRAGTEAFF NA TRBJ1-1 14 TRBV29-1